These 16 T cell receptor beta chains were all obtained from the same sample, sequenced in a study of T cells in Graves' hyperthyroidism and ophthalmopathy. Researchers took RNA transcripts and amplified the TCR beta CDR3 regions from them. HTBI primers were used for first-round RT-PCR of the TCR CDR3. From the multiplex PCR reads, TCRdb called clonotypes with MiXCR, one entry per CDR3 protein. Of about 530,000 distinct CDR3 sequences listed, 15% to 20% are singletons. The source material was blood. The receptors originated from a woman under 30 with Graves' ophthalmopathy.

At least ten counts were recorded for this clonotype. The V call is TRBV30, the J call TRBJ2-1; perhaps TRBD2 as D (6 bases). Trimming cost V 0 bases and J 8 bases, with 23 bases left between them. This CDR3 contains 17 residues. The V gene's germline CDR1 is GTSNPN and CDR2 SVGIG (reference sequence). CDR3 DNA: TGTGCCTGGAGTGTAGCCGGCGGTAGCGGACCCAAAGATGAGCAGTTCTTC. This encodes CAWSVAGGSGPKDEQFF.

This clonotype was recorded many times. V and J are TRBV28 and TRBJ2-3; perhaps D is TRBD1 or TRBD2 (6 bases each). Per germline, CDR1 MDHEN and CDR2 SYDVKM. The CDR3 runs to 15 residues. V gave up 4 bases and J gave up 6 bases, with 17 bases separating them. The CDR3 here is CASSSADGGDDTQYF. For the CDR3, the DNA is TGTGCCAGCAGTTCAGCAGACGGGGGCGATGATACGCAGTATTTT.

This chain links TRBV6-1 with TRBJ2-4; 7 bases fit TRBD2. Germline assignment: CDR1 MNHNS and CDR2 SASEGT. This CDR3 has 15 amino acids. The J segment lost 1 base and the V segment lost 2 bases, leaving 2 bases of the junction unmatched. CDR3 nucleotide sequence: TGTGCCAGCAGTGAATTAGCGGGCGCCAAAAACATTCAGTACTTC. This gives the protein CASSELAGAKNIQYF.

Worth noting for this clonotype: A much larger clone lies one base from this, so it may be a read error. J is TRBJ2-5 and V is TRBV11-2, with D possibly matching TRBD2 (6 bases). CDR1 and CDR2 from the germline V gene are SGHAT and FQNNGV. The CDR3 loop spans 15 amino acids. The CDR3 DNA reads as TGTGCCAGCAGCGTTATAGGCGCCGGGGGTGAGACCCGGTACTTC. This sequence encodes CASSVIGAGGETRYF. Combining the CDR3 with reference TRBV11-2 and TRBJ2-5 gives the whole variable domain EAGVAQSPRYKIIEKRQSVAFWCNPISGHATLYWYQQILGQGPKLLIQFQNNGVVDDSQLPKDRFSAERLKGVDSTLKIQPAKLEDSAVYLCASSVIGAGGETRYFGPGTRLLVL.

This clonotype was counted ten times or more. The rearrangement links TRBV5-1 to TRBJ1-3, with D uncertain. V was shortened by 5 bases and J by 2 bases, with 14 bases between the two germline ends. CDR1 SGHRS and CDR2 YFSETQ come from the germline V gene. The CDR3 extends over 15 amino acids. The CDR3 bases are TGCGCCAGCAGTCTGGACGGTGGCGCTGGAAACACCATATATTTT. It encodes CASSLDGGAGNTIYF.

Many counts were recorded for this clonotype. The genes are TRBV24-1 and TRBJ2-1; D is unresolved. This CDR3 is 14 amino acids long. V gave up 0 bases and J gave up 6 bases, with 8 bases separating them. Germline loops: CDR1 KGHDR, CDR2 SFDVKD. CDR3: CATSDLRGGNEQFF. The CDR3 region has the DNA TGTGCCACCAGTGATTTGCGCGGCGGCAATGAGCAGTTCTTC.

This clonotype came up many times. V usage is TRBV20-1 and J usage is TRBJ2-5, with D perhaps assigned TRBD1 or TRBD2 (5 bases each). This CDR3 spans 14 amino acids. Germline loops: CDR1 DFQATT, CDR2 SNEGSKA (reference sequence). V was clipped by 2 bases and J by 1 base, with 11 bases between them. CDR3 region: CSARSRDPQETQYF. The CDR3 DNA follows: TGCAGTGCTAGATCGAGGGACCCCCAAGAGACCCAGTACTTC.

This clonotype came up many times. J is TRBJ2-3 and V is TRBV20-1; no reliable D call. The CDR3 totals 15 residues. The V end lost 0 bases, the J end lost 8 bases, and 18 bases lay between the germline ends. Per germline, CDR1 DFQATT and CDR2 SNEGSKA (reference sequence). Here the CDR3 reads CSARDQHLSGRTQYF. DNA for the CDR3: TGCAGTGCTAGAGATCAACACCTTTCTGGGCGTACGCAGTATTTT.

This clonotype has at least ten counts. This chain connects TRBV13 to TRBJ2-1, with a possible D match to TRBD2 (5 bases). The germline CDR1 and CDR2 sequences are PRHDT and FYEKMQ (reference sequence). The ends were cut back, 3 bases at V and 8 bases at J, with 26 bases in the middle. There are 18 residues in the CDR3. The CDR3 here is CASSFRGGGLEYLHEQFF. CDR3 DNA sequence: TGTGCCAGCAGCTTCCGGGGTGGCGGCTTAGAGTATCTCCATGAGCAGTTCTTC.

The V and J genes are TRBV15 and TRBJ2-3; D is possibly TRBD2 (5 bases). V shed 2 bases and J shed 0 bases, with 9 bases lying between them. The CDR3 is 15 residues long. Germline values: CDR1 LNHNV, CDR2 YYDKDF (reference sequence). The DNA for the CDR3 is TGTGCCACCAGCAGACCAAGCGGTAGCACAGATACGCAGTATTTT. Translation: CATSRPSGSTDTQYF.

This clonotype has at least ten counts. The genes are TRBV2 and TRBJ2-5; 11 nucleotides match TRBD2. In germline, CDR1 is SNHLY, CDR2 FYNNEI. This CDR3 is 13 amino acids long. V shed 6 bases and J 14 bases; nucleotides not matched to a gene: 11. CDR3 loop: CASRGLAGGPEYF. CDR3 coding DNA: TGTGCCAGCAGAGGTCTAGCGGGGGGCCCAGAATACTTC.

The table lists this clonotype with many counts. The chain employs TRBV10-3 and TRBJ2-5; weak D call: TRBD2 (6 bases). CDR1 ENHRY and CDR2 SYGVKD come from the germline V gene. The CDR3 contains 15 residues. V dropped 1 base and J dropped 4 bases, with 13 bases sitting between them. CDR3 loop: CAISEWDGSGETQYF. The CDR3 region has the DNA TGTGCCATCAGTGAGTGGGACGGGAGCGGAGAGACCCAGTACTTC.

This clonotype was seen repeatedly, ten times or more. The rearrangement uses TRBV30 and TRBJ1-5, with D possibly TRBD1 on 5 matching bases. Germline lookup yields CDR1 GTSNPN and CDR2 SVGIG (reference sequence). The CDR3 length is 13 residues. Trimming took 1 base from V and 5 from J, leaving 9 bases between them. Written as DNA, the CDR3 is TGTGCCTGGAGTGCAGGGTTTGATCAGCCCCAGCATTTT. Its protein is CAWSAGFDQPQHF.

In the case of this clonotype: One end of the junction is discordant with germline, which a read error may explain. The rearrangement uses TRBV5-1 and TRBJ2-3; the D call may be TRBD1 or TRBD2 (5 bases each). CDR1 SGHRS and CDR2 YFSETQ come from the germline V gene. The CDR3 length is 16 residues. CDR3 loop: CASSLGRDLRTDTQYF. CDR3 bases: TGCGCCAGCAGTTTGGGCCGGGACCTCCGCACAGATACGCAGTATTTT.

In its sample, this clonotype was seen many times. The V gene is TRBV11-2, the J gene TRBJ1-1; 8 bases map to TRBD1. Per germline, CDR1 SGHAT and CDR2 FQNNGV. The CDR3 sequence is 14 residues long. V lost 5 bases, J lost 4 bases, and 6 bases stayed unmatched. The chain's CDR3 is CASSTTGVGTEAFF. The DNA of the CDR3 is TGTGCCAGCAGCACGACAGGGGTCGGCACTGAAGCTTTCTTT.

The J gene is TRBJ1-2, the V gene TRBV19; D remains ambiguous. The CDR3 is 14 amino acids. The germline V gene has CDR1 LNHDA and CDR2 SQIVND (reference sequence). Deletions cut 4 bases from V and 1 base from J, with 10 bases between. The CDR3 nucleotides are TGTGCCAGTAGTAGGAGGACGGATAACTATGGCTACACCTTC. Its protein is CASSRRTDNYGYTF.